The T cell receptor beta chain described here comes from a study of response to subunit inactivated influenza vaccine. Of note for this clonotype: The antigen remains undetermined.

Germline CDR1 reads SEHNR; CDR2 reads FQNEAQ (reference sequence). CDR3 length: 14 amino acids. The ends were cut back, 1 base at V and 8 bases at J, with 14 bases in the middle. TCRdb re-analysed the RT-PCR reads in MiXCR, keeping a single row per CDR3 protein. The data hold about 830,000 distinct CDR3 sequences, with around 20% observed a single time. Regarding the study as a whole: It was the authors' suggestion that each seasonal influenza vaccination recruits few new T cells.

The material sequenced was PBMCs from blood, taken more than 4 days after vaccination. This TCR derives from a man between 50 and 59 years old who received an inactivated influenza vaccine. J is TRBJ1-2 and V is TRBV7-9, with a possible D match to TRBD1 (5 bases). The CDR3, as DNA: TGTGCCAGCAGCTTAGTAGCACGGACAAGAGGCTACACCTTC. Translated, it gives CASSLVARTRGYTF.